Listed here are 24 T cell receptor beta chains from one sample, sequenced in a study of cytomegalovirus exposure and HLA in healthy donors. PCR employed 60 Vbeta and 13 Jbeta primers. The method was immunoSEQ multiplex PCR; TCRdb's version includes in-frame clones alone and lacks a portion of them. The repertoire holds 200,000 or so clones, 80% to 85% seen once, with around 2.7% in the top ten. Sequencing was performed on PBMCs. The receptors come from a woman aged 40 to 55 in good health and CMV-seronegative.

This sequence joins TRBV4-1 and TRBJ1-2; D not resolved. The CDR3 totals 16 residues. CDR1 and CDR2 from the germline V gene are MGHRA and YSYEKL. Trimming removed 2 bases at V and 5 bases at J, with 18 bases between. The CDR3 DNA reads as TGCGCCAGCAGCCAACCCCGAGAAGGTCCCGGGTATGGCTACACCTTC. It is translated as CASSQPREGPGYGYTF.

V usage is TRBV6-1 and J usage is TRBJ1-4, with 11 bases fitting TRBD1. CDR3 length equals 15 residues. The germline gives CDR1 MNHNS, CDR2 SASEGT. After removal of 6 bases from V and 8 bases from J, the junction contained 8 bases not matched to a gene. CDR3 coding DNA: TGTGCCAGCAGGAAAGCCGGGACAGGGGGAGAAAAACTGTTTTTT. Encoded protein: CASRKAGTGGEKLFF.

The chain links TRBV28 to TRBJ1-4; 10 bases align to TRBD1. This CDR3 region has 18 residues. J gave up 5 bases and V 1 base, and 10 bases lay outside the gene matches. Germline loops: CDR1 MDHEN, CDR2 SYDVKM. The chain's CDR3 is CASSLYRGTGAQNEKLFF. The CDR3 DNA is TGTGCCAGCAGTTTATACAGGGGGACAGGGGCCCAAAATGAAAAACTGTTTTTT.

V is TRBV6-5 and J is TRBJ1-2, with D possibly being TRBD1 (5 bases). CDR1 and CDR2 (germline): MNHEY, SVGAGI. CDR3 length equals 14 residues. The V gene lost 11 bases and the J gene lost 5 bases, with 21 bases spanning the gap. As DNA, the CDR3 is TGTGCCCATAGCATTGGGGGAGGTCGGTATGGCTACACCTTC. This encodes CAHSIGGGRYGYTF.

Here the CDR3 reads CASSFTGFGSPLHF. The CDR3 DNA is TGTGCCAGCAGCTTTACAGGGTTCGGTTCACCCCTCCACTTT. The chain is built from TRBV7-8 and TRBJ1-6, with a weak D call TRBD1 (6 bases). The CDR3 runs to 14 residues. Trimming took off 3 bases at V and 9 bases at J, with 12 bases between the two ends. Germline CDR1 and CDR2: SGHVS and FQNEAQ.

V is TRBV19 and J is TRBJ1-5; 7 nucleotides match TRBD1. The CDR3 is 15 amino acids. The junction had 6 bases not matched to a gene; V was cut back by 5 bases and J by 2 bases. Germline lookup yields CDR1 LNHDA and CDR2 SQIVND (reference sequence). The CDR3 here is CASSVGTAGNQPQHF. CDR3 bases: TGTGCCAGTAGTGTGGGGACAGCTGGCAATCAGCCCCAGCATTTT.

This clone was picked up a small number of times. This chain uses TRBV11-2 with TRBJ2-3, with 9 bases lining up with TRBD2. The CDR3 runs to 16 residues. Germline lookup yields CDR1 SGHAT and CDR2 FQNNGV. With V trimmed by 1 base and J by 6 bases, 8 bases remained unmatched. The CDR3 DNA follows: TGTGCCAGCAGCTTAGCTGCTAGCGGGACCACTGATACGCAGTATTTT. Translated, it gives CASSLAASGTTDTQYF.

The CDR3 coding sequence is TGTGCCAGCAGTTATAAGCTCACGGGTGGCTACACCTTC. Its translation is CASSYKLTGGYTF. The chain is built from TRBV6-6 and TRBJ1-2, with D unclear. The V and J ends lost 3 bases and 7 bases respectively, with 12 bases between them. Germline V gene sequence: CDR1 MNHNY, CDR2 SVGAGI (reference sequence). The CDR3 sequence is 13 residues long.

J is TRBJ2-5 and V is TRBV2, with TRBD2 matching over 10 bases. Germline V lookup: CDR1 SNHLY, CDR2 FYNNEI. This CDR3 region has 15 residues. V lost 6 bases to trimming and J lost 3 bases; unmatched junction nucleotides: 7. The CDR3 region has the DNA TGTGCCAGCAGGCTAACTGGACTAGCGGAAGAGACCCAGTACTTC. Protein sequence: CASRLTGLAEETQYF.

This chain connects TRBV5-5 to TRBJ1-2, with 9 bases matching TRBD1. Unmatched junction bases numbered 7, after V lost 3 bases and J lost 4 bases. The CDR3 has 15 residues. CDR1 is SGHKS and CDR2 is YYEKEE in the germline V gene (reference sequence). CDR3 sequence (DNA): TGTGCCAGCAGCTCAGAGGGACAGGGTCCCTATGGCTACACCTTC. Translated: CASSSEGQGPYGYTF.

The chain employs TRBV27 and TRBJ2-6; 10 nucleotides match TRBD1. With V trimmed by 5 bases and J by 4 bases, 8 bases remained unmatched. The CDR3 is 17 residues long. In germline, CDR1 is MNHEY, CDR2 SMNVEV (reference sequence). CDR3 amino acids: CASSNGDRGAGANVLTF. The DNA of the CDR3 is TGTGCCAGCAGTAACGGGGACAGGGGCGCGGGGGCCAACGTCCTGACTTTC.

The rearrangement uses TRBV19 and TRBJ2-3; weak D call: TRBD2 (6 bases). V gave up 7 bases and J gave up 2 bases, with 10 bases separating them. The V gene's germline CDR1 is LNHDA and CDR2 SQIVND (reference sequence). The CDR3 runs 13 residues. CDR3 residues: CASIGGPTDTQYF. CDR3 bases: TGTGCCAGTATTGGAGGGCCCACAGATACGCAGTATTTT.

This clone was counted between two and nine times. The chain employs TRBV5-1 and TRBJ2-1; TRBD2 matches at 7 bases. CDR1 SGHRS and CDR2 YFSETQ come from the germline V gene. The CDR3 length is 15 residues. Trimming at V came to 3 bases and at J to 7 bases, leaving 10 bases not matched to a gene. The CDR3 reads CASSSGGSWGNEQFF. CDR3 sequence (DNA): TGCGCCAGCAGCTCGGGCGGGAGTTGGGGTAATGAGCAGTTCTTC.

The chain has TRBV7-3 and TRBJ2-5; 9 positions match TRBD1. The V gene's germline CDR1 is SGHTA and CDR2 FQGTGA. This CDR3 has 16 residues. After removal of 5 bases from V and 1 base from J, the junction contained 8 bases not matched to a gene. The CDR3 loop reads CASSLLGQGVQETQYF. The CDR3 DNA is TGTGCCAGCAGCCTTTTGGGACAGGGCGTCCAAGAGACCCAGTACTTC.

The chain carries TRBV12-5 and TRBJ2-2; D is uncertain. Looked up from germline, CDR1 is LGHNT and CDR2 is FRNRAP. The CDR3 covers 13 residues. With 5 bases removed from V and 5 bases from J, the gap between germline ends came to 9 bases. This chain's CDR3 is CASGRPGTGELFF. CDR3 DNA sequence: TGTGCTAGTGGTCGGCCAGGAACCGGGGAGCTGTTTTTT.

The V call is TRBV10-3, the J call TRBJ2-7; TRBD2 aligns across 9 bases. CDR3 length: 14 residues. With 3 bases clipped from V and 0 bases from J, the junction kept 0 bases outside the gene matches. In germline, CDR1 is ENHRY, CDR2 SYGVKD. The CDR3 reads CAISELAGSYEQYF. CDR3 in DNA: TGTGCCATCAGTGAACTAGCGGGCTCCTACGAGCAGTACTTC.

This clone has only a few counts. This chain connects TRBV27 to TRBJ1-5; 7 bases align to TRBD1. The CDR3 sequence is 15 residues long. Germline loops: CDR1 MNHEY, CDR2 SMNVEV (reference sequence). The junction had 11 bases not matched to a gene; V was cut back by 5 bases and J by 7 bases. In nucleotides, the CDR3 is TGTGCCAGCAGTCCGAGACAGGGTCTGGGGCAGCCCCAGCATTTT. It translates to CASSPRQGLGQPQHF.

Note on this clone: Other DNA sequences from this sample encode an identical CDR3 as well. The CDR3 region has the DNA TGTGCCAGCAGTGAAGTTGTATACGAGCAGTACTTC. It yields the protein CASSEVVYEQYF. V gene TRBV2 combines with J gene TRBJ2-7, with D unresolved. This CDR3 has 12 residues. Germline V gene lookup returns CDR1 SNHLY and CDR2 FYNNEI. The V end lost 1 base, the J end lost 4 bases, and 5 bases lay between the germline ends.

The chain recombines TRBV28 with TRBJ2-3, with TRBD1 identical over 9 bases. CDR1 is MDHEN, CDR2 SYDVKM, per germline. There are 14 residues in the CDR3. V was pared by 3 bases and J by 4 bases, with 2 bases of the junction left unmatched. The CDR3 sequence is CASSLDRGPDTQYF. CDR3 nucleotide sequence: TGTGCCAGCAGTTTGGACAGGGGACCAGATACGCAGTATTTT.

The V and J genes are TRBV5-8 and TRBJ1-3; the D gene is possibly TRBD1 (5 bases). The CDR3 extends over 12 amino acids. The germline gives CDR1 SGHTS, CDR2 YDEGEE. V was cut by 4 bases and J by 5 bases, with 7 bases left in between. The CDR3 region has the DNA TGTGCCAGCAGCCACAGGAGAAACACCATATATTTT. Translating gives CASSHRRNTIYF.

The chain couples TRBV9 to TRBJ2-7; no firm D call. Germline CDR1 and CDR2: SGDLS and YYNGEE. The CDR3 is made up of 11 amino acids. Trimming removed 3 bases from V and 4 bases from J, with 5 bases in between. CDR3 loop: CASSATYEQYF. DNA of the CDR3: TGTGCCAGCAGCGCAACTTACGAGCAGTACTTC.

Here the CDR3 reads CASSPITRYNEQFF. The CDR3 DNA reads TGTGCCAGCAGCCCCATTACTAGGTACAATGAGCAGTTCTTC. The gene calls are TRBV7-2 and TRBJ2-1, with D tentatively TRBD2 (5 bases). This CDR3 comprises 14 residues. The germline V and J ends were trimmed by 5 bases and 4 bases, with 12 bases remaining between them. Germline V gives CDR1 SGHTA, CDR2 FQGNSA. Filled out from reference TRBV7-2 and TRBJ2-1, the complete variable domain reads GAGVSQSPSNKVTEKGKDVELRCDPISGHTALYWYRQSLGQGLEFLIYFQGNSAPDKSGLPSDRFSAERTGGSVSTLTIQRTQQEDSAVYLCASSPITRYNEQFFGPGTRLTVL.

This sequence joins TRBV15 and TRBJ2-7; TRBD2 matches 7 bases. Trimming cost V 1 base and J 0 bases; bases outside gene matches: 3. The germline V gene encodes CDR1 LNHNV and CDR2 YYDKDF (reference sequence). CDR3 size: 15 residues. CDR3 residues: CATSRGGGSSYEQYF. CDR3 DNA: TGTGCCACCAGCAGAGGGGGGGGGAGCTCCTACGAGCAGTACTTC.

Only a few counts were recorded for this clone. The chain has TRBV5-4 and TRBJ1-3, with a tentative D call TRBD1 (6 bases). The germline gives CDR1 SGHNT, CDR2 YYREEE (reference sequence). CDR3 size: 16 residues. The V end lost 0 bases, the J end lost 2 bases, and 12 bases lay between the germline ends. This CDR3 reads CASSLDAGATGNTIYF. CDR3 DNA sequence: TGTGCCAGCAGCTTGGACGCGGGGGCTACTGGAAACACCATATATTTT.